A selection of T cell receptor beta chains follows, all from one sample in a study of blood T cell repertoires in COVID-19. Profiling relied on immunoSEQ multiplex PCR, and the TCRdb table lists in-frame clones only, not all of them. The sample has 150,000 to 200,000 clones, approximately 86% seen once. The sequenced sample consisted of peripheral blood. These TCRs come from a woman over 75 in a cohort sampled during active or convalescent COVID-19. CDR3s include the opening cysteine and the closing phenylalanine or tryptophan. A D gene is named only where the DNA matches it firmly. The size entry is marked missing in some rows and otherwise reads once, few, many or a size class.

D: .
J: TRBJ1-2
size: few
V: TRBV21-1
CDR3: CASSPGEGGYTF
DNA: TGTGCCAGCAGCCCCGGCGAGGGTGGCTACACCTTC

D: TRBD1
J: TRBJ1-1
size: .
V: TRBV2
CDR3: CASSDGQGPEAFF
DNA: TGTGCCAGCAGCGATGGACAGGGCCCTGAAGCTTTCTTT

D: .
J: TRBJ1-2
size: .
V: TRBV10-1
CDR3: CARGPFYGYTF
DNA: TGCGCCAGGGGGCCCTTCTATGGCTACACCTTC

D: .
J: TRBJ1-1
size: .
V: TRBV12-3/TRBV12-4
CDR3: CASSPRQAAEAFF
DNA: TGTGCCAGCAGTCCGAGACAGGCGGCTGAAGCTTTCTTT

D: .
J: TRBJ1-2
size: .
V: TRBV29-1
CDR3: CSALRANYGYTF
DNA: TGCAGCGCCCTCCGTGCTAACTATGGCTACACCTTC

D: .
J: TRBJ2-4
size: few
V: TRBV6-1
CDR3: CASSEDHTGAIQYF
DNA: TGTGCCAGCAGTGAAGACCATACAGGAGCCATTCAGTACTTC

D: .
J: TRBJ2-7
size: .
V: TRBV11-3
CDR3: CASSTRQGGYYEQYF
DNA: TGTGCCAGCAGCACCCGACAGGGAGGTTACTACGAGCAGTACTTC

D: TRBD1
J: TRBJ1-3
size: .
V: TRBV27
CDR3: CASSRQGTYSGNTIYF
DNA: TGTGCCAGCAGTCGACAGGGGACCTACTCTGGAAACACCATATATTTT

D: TRBD1
J: TRBJ2-7
size: .
V: TRBV7-2
CDR3: CASSLAGTGYEQYF
DNA: TGTGCCAGCAGCTTAGCCGGGACAGGCTACGAGCAGTACTTC

D: .
J: TRBJ2-1
size: .
V: TRBV3-1/TRBV3-2
CDR3: CASSQVTGPFYNEQFF
DNA: TGTGCCAGCAGCCAAGTCACAGGGCCTTTCTACAATGAGCAGTTCTTC

D: TRBD2
J: TRBJ2-1
size: .
V: TRBV6-5
CDR3: CASRGFSGRNNEQFF
DNA: TGTGCCAGCAGGGGGTTCAGCGGGAGAAACAATGAGCAGTTCTTC

D: TRBD1
J: TRBJ2-1
size: .
V: TRBV5-6
CDR3: CASSGVGSYRGIDYNEQFF
DNA: TGTGCCAGCAGCGGGGTGGGTTCGTACAGGGGAATTGATTACAATGAGCAGTTCTTC

D: .
J: TRBJ1-2
size: few
V: TRBV6-5
CDR3: CASSYSRANYGYTF
DNA: TGTGCCAGCAGTTACTCAAGAGCTAACTATGGCTACACCTTC

D: TRBD1
J: TRBJ1-5
size: .
V: TRBV18
CDR3: CASSPGTGGMQPQHF
DNA: TGTGCCAGCTCCCCCGGGACAGGGGGCATGCAGCCCCAGCATTTT

D: .
J: TRBJ2-1
size: .
V: TRBV3-1/TRBV3-2
CDR3: CASSQERRGLGHRMGNEQFF
DNA: TGTGCCAGCAGCCAAGAAAGGAGGGGGCTGGGACATAGGATGGGCAATGAGCAGTTCTTC

D: TRBD1
J: TRBJ2-2
size: .
V: TRBV4-3
CDR3: CASSQATGGARTGELFF
DNA: TGCGCCAGCAGCCAAGCTACAGGGGGCGCGAGGACCGGGGAGCTGTTTTTT

D: .
J: TRBJ1-1
size: .
V: TRBV15
CDR3: CATSRDQVNTEAFF
DNA: TGTGCCACCAGCAGAGATCAGGTGAACACTGAAGCTTTCTTT

D: .
J: TRBJ1-2
size: once
V: TRBV16
CDR3: CASSQTANYGYTF
DNA: TGTGCCAGCAGCCAAACAGCTAACTATGGCTACACCTTC

D: .
J: TRBJ2-7
size: .
V: TRBV7-8
CDR3: CASSLAVQGPYEQYF
DNA: TGTGCCAGCAGCTTAGCGGTCCAGGGGCCCTACGAGCAGTACTTC

D: TRBD1
J: TRBJ1-5
size: .
V: TRBV28
CDR3: CASSVGQFSNQPQHF
DNA: TGTGCCAGCAGTGTGGGACAGTTTAGCAATCAGCCCCAGCATTTT

D: .
J: TRBJ2-1
size: few
V: TRBV9
CDR3: CASSVVSQGNDEQFF
DNA: TGTGCCAGCAGCGTAGTATCCCAGGGAAACGATGAGCAGTTCTTC

D: TRBD1
J: TRBJ1-5
size: .
V: TRBV10-3
CDR3: CAISETTGGNQPQHF
DNA: TGTGCCATCAGTGAGACGACAGGGGGCAATCAGCCCCAGCATTTT